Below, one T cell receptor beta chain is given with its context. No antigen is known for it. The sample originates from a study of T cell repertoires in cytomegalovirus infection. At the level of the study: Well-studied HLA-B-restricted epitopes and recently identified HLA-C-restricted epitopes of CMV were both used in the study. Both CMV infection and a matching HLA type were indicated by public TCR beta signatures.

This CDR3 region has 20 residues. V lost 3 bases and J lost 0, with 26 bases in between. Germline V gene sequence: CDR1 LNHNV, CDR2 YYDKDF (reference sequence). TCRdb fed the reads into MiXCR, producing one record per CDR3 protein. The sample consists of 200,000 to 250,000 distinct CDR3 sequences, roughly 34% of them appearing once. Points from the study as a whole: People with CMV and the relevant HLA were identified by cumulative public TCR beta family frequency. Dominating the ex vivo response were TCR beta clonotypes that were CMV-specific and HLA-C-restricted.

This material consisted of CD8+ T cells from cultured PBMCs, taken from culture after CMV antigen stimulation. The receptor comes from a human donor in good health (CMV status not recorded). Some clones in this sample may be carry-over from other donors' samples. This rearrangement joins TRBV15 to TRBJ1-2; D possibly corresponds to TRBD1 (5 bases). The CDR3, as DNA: TGTGCCACCAGCAGGACCCAAGACGGGACGGGAGAGGACCCTAACTATGGCTACACCTTC. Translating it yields CATSRTQDGTGEDPNYGYTF.